This entry features one T cell receptor (beta chain) sequence. These data originate in a study of blood T cells in healthy people across ages. The CDR3 is 13 amino acids. The germline CDR1 and CDR2 sequences are MNHNY and SVGAGI (reference sequence). The V end was cut by 6 bases, the J end by 5 bases, with 13 bases between. The authors ran a second PCR of about 7 to 12 cycles using a sample-barcoded 5' primer and a J-beta primer mix. A single record per CDR3 protein comes from TCRdb applying MiXCR to the 5' RACE reads. The top ten hold over 30% of the sample, which has hundreds of thousands of distinct CDR3 sequences, approximately 50% seen once.

The receptor's source is a man in his sixties in good health. The chain combines TRBV6-6 with TRBJ2-5, with D possibly matching TRBD2 (5 bases). The sequencing input was blood. CDR3 DNA: TGTGCCAGCAGCCCGAACGGGGTGGAGACCCAGTACTTC. Its translation: CASSPNGVETQYF.